This is a list of T cell receptor beta chains from one sample in a study of blood T cell repertoires in COVID-19. The data were produced by immunoSEQ multiplex PCR, yet TCRdb's version contains in-frame clones alone and is incomplete. The table has fewer than 90,000 clones, approximately 86% seen once; the top ten hold around 6.6%. Sequenced sample: peripheral blood. The receptors stem from a man between 65 and 79 years old with acute or convalescent COVID-19. CDR3s include the opening cysteine and the closing phenylalanine or tryptophan. D genes are given only for firm matches. Expanded clones are given a class, and other clones once, few, many or no size at all.

d_call	j_call	v_call	cdr3_length	clone_size	cdr3_aa	cdr3_nt
TRBD1	TRBJ2-4	TRBV25-1	16	.	CASSETGQGASNIQYF	TGTGCCAGCAGTGAAACGGGACAGGGGGCGAGCAACATTCAGTACTTC
.	TRBJ1-5	TRBV7-2	15	.	CASSLEQGSNQPQHF	TGTGCCAGCAGCTTAGAACAGGGAAGCAATCAGCCCCAGCATTTT
.	TRBJ2-7	TRBV7-9	14	.	CASSGGKDSYEQYF	TGTGCCAGCAGCGGGGGCAAGGACTCCTACGAGCAGTACTTC
.	TRBJ2-7	TRBV14	14	.	CASSHRDRRYEQYF	TGTGCCAGCAGCCACCGAGACAGAAGGTACGAGCAGTACTTC
TRBD2	TRBJ2-1	TRBV9	15	once	CASSPGLAGKNEQFF	TGTGCCAGCAGCCCGGGACTAGCGGGAAAGAATGAGCAGTTCTTC
.	TRBJ1-5	TRBV6-5	16	.	CASSYSATGYNQPQHF	TGTGCCAGCAGTTACTCCGCCACAGGGTACAATCAGCCCCAGCATTTT
.	TRBJ2-3	TRBV30	13	.	CAWSVQGADTQYF	TGTGCCTGGAGTGTACAGGGCGCAGATACGCAGTATTTT
TRBD1	TRBJ2-7	TRBV6-5	15	.	CASRQTQGLNYEQYF	TGTGCCAGCAGACAAACACAGGGGTTGAACTACGAGCAGTACTTC
TRBD1	TRBJ1-1	TRBV9	14	once	CASSVAQEGAQAFF	TGTGCCAGCAGCGTAGCCCAGGAGGGGGCTCAAGCTTTCTTT
TRBD1	TRBJ1-2	TRBV28	16	.	CASSPGTGGGLYGYTF	TGTGCCAGCAGCCCAGGGACAGGCGGAGGTTTGTATGGCTACACCTTC
.	TRBJ1-1	TRBV18	11	.	CASSGDRKAFF	TGTGCCAGCTCTGGAGACAGAAAAGCTTTCTTT
.	TRBJ2-3	TRBV15	13	.	CATRLSGADTQYF	TGTGCCACCAGACTGTCCGGGGCAGATACGCAGTATTTT
.	TRBJ2-2	TRBV29-1	13	.	CSGGQSNTGELFF	TGCAGCGGCGGACAGTCGAACACCGGGGAGCTGTTTTTT
TRBD1	TRBJ2-1	TRBV19	16	.	CASSPGQGELSNEQFF	TGTGCCAGTAGTCCGGGACAGGGTGAACTGTCTAATGAGCAGTTCTTC
TRBD2	TRBJ2-7	TRBV5-1	13	.	CASSFISGSEQYF	TGCGCCAGCAGCTTCATTAGCGGGAGCGAGCAGTACTTC
TRBD1	TRBJ1-2	TRBV5-1	14	.	CASSRQGAQYGYTF	TGCGCCAGCAGCCGTCAGGGGGCCCAGTATGGCTACACCTTC
.	TRBJ2-7	TRBV7-6	13	.	CASSSRLGGEQYF	TGTGCCAGCAGCTCCAGACTAGGTGGCGAGCAGTACTTC
.	TRBJ2-2	TRBV28	15	.	CASSLSSHGAGELFF	TGTGCCAGCAGTTTATCCTCACATGGAGCCGGGGAGCTGTTTTTT
TRBD1	TRBJ2-3	TRBV25-1	16	.	CASSAWTGKEADTQYF	TGTGCCAGCAGTGCATGGACAGGGAAAGAGGCGGATACGCAGTATTTT
TRBD2	TRBJ2-3	TRBV7-2	16	.	CASSFLAGGGSDTQYF	TGTGCCAGCAGCTTCCTAGCGGGGGGGGGCTCAGATACGCAGTATTTT
TRBD2	TRBJ2-3	TRBV7-2	15	.	CASTPSGVSTDTQYF	TGTGCCAGCACCCCTAGCGGGGTTAGCACAGATACGCAGTATTTT
.	TRBJ2-1	TRBV29-1	13	.	CSVDGNPGNEQFF	TGCAGCGTTGACGGCAATCCGGGAAATGAGCAGTTCTTC
.	TRBJ1-1	TRBV7-9	13	few	CASSFFGNTEAFF	TGTGCCAGCAGCTTTTTCGGGAACACTGAAGCTTTCTTT
TRBD2	TRBJ2-1	TRBV4-3	16	.	CASSQEGLAAYNEQFF	TGCGCCAGCAGCCAGGAGGGACTAGCGGCTTACAATGAGCAGTTCTTC
.	TRBJ2-1	TRBV7-2	14	.	CASSLAPETSRGFF	TGTGCCAGCAGCTTAGCCCCCGAGACTAGTAGGGGATTCTTC
TRBD1	TRBJ2-5	TRBV24-1	16	.	CATSELGQGAQETQYF	TGTGCCACCAGTGAGCTGGGACAGGGGGCCCAAGAGACCCAGTACTTC
.	TRBJ2-2	TRBV19	15	.	CASSISTANTGELFF	TGTGCCAGTAGTATATCGACAGCTAACACCGGGGAGCTGTTTTTT
TRBD1	TRBJ1-1	TRBV7-9	14	.	CASRAGTVTTEAFF	TGTGCCAGCAGAGCCGGGACAGTTACCACTGAAGCTTTCTTT
.	TRBJ2-7	TRBV27	16	.	CASSPEEAVNSYEQYF	TGTGCCAGCAGTCCAGAGGAGGCGGTGAACTCCTACGAGCAGTACTTC
.	TRBJ1-3	TRBV6-5	16	.	CASSSGDRLSGNTIYF	TGTGCCAGCAGTTCAGGTGACAGACTCTCTGGAAACACCATATATTTT
.	TRBJ1-5	TRBV5-6	13	.	CASSLAVNQPQHF	TGTGCCAGCAGCTTGGCGGTCAATCAGCCCCAGCATTTT
.	TRBJ1-2	TRBV13	14	.	CASSLRGFDYGYTF	TGTGCCAGCAGCTTACGAGGGTTCGACTATGGCTACACCTTC
.	TRBJ2-7	TRBV12-3/TRBV12-4	11	.	CASSQGYEQYF	TGTGCCAGCTCTCAGGGCTACGAGCAGTACTTC
TRBD1	TRBJ1-2	TRBV28	15	.	CASRPRQGTHYGYTF	TGTGCCAGCAGGCCGCGACAGGGGACTCACTATGGCTACACCTTC
.	TRBJ2-2	TRBV29-1	14	.	CSVRSDSNTGELFF	TGCAGCGTTCGTTCCGACTCGAACACCGGGGAGCTGTTTTTT
TRBD1	TRBJ2-7	TRBV27	14	.	CASTLTGGLSEQYF	TGTGCCAGCACCCTAACAGGGGGTCTTTCCGAGCAGTACTTC
TRBD1	TRBJ2-7	TRBV10-3	14	.	CAIKGQGAPYEQYF	TGTGCCATCAAAGGACAGGGGGCACCCTACGAGCAGTACTTC
TRBD1	TRBJ2-5	TRBV5-1	16	.	CASSLWGRQGQETQYF	TGCGCCAGCAGCTTATGGGGAAGACAGGGCCAAGAGACCCAGTACTTC
TRBD2	TRBJ2-4	TRBV3-1/TRBV3-2	14	.	CASSQVAGVNIQYF	TGTGCCAGCAGCCAAGTGGCGGGAGTGAACATTCAGTACTTC
TRBD1	TRBJ1-1	TRBV19	14	once	CASSWGQGYTEAFF	TGTGCCAGTAGTTGGGGACAGGGGTACACTGAAGCTTTCTTT
TRBD2	TRBJ2-3	TRBV5-1	14	.	CASWGLVDADTQYF	TGCGCCAGCTGGGGACTAGTGGACGCAGATACGCAGTATTTT
.	TRBJ1-5	TRBV6-2/TRBV6-3	13	once	CASSYGGNQPQHF	TGTGCCAGCAGTTACGGAGGCAATCAGCCCCAGCATTTT